The 29 T cell receptor beta chains below were found in one sample sequenced in a study of PD-1 blockade in classical Hodgkin lymphoma. Documented time point: cycle 4 day 1 (C4D1), after 5 to 7 weeks of nivolumab. Every patient was affected by relapse after autologous stem cell transplantation, while exposure to brentuximab vedotin was not uniform. The data were produced by immunoSEQ multiplex PCR, yet TCRdb's version contains in-frame clones alone and is incomplete. The sample holds approximately 20,000 clones, roughly three quarters seen once. Sequences were derived from peripheral blood mononuclear cells (PBMCs), sampled before the fourth cycle of nivolumab. Source of these receptors: a human donor with classical Hodgkin lymphoma.

The gene calls are TRBV28 and TRBJ2-7; possibly TRBD1 for D (5 bases). This CDR3 has 14 amino acids. CDR1 is MDHEN and CDR2 is SYDVKM in the germline V gene. Trimming shortened V by 5 bases and J by 7 bases, and 18 bases separated the two germline ends. CDR3 DNA sequence: TGTGCCAGCAGTGCCCAGGGCAGGATGGGGGAGCAGTACGTC. This codes for CASSAQGRMGEQYV.

The V call is TRBV4-1, the J call TRBJ1-1; D is undetermined. Germline lookup yields CDR1 MGHRA and CDR2 YSYEKL. The CDR3 spans 14 residues. Between the trimmed V and J ends, which lost 0 bases and 1 base, there was a span of 6 bases. The CDR3 region is CASSQDKGNTEAFF. In nucleotides, the CDR3 is TGCGCCAGCAGCCAAGACAAGGGGAACACTGAAGCTTTCTTT.

This chain connects TRBV19 to TRBJ2-5; possible D gene TRBD1, 6 bases. V lost 6 bases, J lost 2 bases, and 19 bases lay in between. Germline CDR1 LNHDA, CDR2 SQIVND (reference sequence). CDR3 length: 16 residues. The CDR3 nucleotides are TGTGCCAGTAGCATAACAGGGTCGAGTAGTCAAGAGACCCAGTACTTC. Protein sequence: CASSITGSSSQETQYF. The full variable domain, completed using reference TRBV19 and TRBJ2-5, is DGGITQSPKYLFRKEGQNVTLSCEQNLNHDAMYWYRQDPGQGLRLIYYSQIVNDFQKGDIAEGYSVSREKKESFPLTVTSAQKNPTAFYLCASSITGSSSQETQYFGPGTRLLVL.

The chain is built from TRBV30 and TRBJ1-1; D call uncertain. Trimming shortened V by 5 bases and J by 5 bases, and 21 bases separated the two germline ends. The CDR3 is made up of 15 amino acids. From germline, CDR1 is GTSNPN and CDR2 SVGIG (reference sequence). The CDR3 nucleotides read TGTGCCTGGGTATCCCCAGGCGGGATTAATACTGAAGCTTTCTTT. It translates to CAWVSPGGINTEAFF.

This clone was found a few times. The rearrangement joins TRBV30 to TRBJ1-3; unclear D gene. The V gene's germline CDR1 is GTSNPN and CDR2 SVGIG (reference sequence). V was shortened by 5 bases and J by 3 bases, with 5 bases between the two germline ends. The CDR3 runs 11 residues. CDR3 nucleotide sequence: TGTGCCTGGGACGTTGGAAACACCATATATTTT. Translation: CAWDVGNTIYF.

Within the sample, this clone is large. This chain joins TRBV4-3 and TRBJ1-5; D perhaps matches TRBD1 (6 bases). Per the germline V gene, CDR1 is LGHNA and CDR2 is YSLEER. The V end lost 2 bases, the J end lost 0 bases, and 17 bases lay between the germline ends. This CDR3 is 18 amino acids long. CDR3 coding DNA: TGCGCCAGCAGCCAAAGTAGGACAGAAATTTATAGCAATCAGCCCCAGCATTTT. Its translation is CASSQSRTEIYSNQPQHF.

This chain connects TRBV25-1 to TRBJ2-7; possible D gene TRBD2, 6 bases. The CDR3 runs to 12 residues. V was trimmed by 7 bases and J by 7 bases, leaving 14 bases between them. The germline gives CDR1 MGHDK, CDR2 SYGVNS. As DNA, the CDR3 is TGTGCCAGCAAAGGAGGGCCCGGAGAGCAGTACTTC. As protein: CASKGGPGEQYF.

This rearrangement joins TRBV28 to TRBJ2-7; D is unresolved. CDR3 length: 12 residues. Between the trimmed V and J ends, which lost 3 bases and 3 bases, there was a span of 6 bases. Germline values: CDR1 MDHEN, CDR2 SYDVKM. DNA of the CDR3: TGTGCCAGCAGTTTTAGTTACTACGAGCAGTACTTC. As protein: CASSFSYYEQYF.

The CDR3 spells CASSQESTNSGNTIYF. The CDR3 DNA reads TGCGCCAGCAGCCAAGAATCGACTAACTCTGGAAACACCATATATTTT. The rearrangement links TRBV4-3 to TRBJ1-3; D remains ambiguous. There are 16 residues in the CDR3. Germline CDR1 reads LGHNA; CDR2 reads YSLEER. Trimming removed 0 bases from V and 0 bases from J, with 9 bases in between.

CDR3 residues: CASSYSLQNYEQYF. The CDR3 DNA reads TGTGCCAGCAGTTACTCGTTACAGAACTACGAGCAGTACTTC. The rearrangement uses TRBV6-5 and TRBJ2-7; D gene ambiguous. The CDR3 consists of 14 residues. Per germline, CDR1 MNHEY and CDR2 SVGAGI. V lost 0 bases, J lost 3 bases, and 9 bases lay in between.

This clone was found once. V gene TRBV6-5 combines with J gene TRBJ2-7; the D gene is possibly TRBD2 (6 bases). V lost 5 bases and J 6 bases, leaving 20 bases between the germline ends. The CDR3 is made up of 15 amino acids. Germline V gene data show CDR1 as MNHEY and CDR2 as SVGAGI. CDR3 residues: CASSPLGGATSEQYF. The CDR3 DNA reads as TGTGCCAGCAGTCCCCTGGGGGGAGCGACCTCCGAGCAGTACTTC.

The chain joins TRBV7-6 to TRBJ2-3; 11 bases match TRBD2. This CDR3 contains 17 residues. Germline-derived CDR1 and CDR2 are SGHVS and FNYEAQ. Trimming took 3 bases from V and 3 from J; bases not matched to a gene: 8. The CDR3 protein is CASSLGGGLAVTDTQYF. CDR3 sequence (DNA): TGTGCCAGCAGCTTGGGTGGGGGACTAGCGGTGACAGATACGCAGTATTTT.

CDR3 DNA: TGTGCCAGCAGCTTACTTGGGGGACAGGGGAATGAGCAGTTCTTC. It specifies CASSLLGGQGNEQFF. The chain couples TRBV11-1 to TRBJ2-1, with 10 bases matching TRBD1. CDR3 length equals 15 residues. From germline, CDR1 is SGHAT and CDR2 FQDESV (reference sequence). V lost 2 bases and J lost 7; bases outside the gene matches: 5.

This clone showed up just a few times. V gene TRBV27 combines with J gene TRBJ2-1; no firm D call. Trimming took 3 bases from V and 5 from J, leaving 11 bases between them. CDR1 MNHEY and CDR2 SMNVEV come from the germline V gene (reference sequence). The CDR3 spans 14 residues. The CDR3 sequence is CASSFRLLDNEQFF. In nucleotides, the CDR3 is TGTGCCAGCAGTTTTAGGCTTCTAGACAATGAGCAGTTCTTC.

V usage is TRBV6-5 and J usage is TRBJ1-2; D is undetermined. The CDR3 has 14 residues. The V end lost 5 bases, the J end lost 4 bases, and 14 bases lay between the germline ends. Germline V gives CDR1 MNHEY, CDR2 SVGAGI. The CDR3 bases are TGTGCCAGCAGTAGGGAGGGTTCATCCTATGGCTACACCTTC. Translation: CASSREGSSYGYTF.

This chain connects TRBV10-2 to TRBJ1-4; D is ambiguous. The V end was cut by 10 bases, the J end by 4 bases, with 10 bases between. From germline, CDR1 is WSHSY and CDR2 SAAADI. This CDR3 is 12 amino acids long. CDR3 coding DNA: TGCGCCACCAAGACATATAATGAAAAACTGTTTTTT. Protein: CATKTYNEKLFF.

The chain has TRBV6-6 and TRBJ1-4, with TRBD1 identical over 9 bases. CDR3 length: 13 residues. Germline CDR1 reads MNHNY; CDR2 reads SVGAGI (reference sequence). V lost 6 bases and J lost 7; bases outside the gene matches: 3. The CDR3 nucleotides read TGTGCCAGCAGCGGACAGGGGAGTGAAAAACTGTTTTTT. As protein: CASSGQGSEKLFF.

This rearrangement joins TRBV5-4 to TRBJ1-1, with 7 nucleotides matching TRBD1. V shed 9 bases and J 0 bases; nucleotides not matched to a gene: 8. Germline CDR1 SGHNT, CDR2 YYREEE (reference sequence). This CDR3 region has 14 residues. The CDR3: CATMVGQLNTEAFF. The CDR3 DNA reads as TGTGCCACCATGGTGGGACAGTTGAACACTGAAGCTTTCTTT.

The chain uses TRBV30 and TRBJ2-7; 10 bases agree with TRBD1. J gave up 2 bases and V 1 base, and 11 bases lay outside the gene matches. The CDR3 runs 17 residues. Germline V lookup: CDR1 GTSNPN, CDR2 SVGIG (reference sequence). The DNA of the CDR3 is TGTGCCTGGAGTGCACCCTCACCGGGACAGGGGACCTACGAGCAGTACTTC. Translated: CAWSAPSPGQGTYEQYF.

The chain combines TRBV19 with TRBJ1-1; the D gene is possibly TRBD1 (6 bases). Trimming stripped 6 bases from V and 7 bases from J, with 12 bases between. From germline, CDR1 is LNHDA and CDR2 SQIVND (reference sequence). The CDR3 extends over 12 amino acids. The CDR3 reads CASSPRGGEAFF. CDR3 nucleotides: TGTGCCAGTAGCCCTCGAGGGGGTGAAGCTTTCTTT.

V usage is TRBV25-1 and J usage is TRBJ2-3; maybe TRBD1 (5 bases). Trimming shortened V by 4 bases and J by 3 bases, and 14 bases separated the two germline ends. CDR3 size: 15 residues. The germline V gene has CDR1 MGHDK and CDR2 SYGVNS. CDR3 region: CASSVGPPRTDTQYF. For the CDR3, the DNA is TGTGCCAGCAGTGTGGGGCCCCCCAGGACAGATACGCAGTATTTT.

The chain employs TRBV25-1 and TRBJ1-5, with D unresolved. V gave up 4 bases and J gave up 7 bases, with 11 bases separating them. CDR3 length: 13 residues. Germline lookup yields CDR1 MGHDK and CDR2 SYGVNS. The CDR3 loop reads CASSVTDGQPQHF. The CDR3 DNA reads TGTGCCAGCAGTGTAACAGATGGCCAGCCCCAGCATTTT.

This clone was detected a few times. V gene TRBV19 combines with J gene TRBJ1-2; the match to TRBD1 covers 7 bases. This CDR3 has 13 residues. The J segment lost 3 bases and the V segment lost 7 bases, leaving 5 bases of the junction unmatched. Germline V CDR1 and CDR2: LNHDA, SQIVND (reference sequence). The CDR3, as DNA: TGTGCCAGTAATGGACAGGCCGACTATGGCTACACCTTC. It translates to CASNGQADYGYTF.

The chain couples TRBV7-3 to TRBJ2-2; 9 bases agree with TRBD2. Per germline, CDR1 SGHTA and CDR2 FQGTGA. After removal of 6 bases from V and 7 bases from J, the junction contained 12 bases not matched to a gene. The CDR3 has 16 amino acids. The CDR3 coding sequence is TGTGCCAGCAGTCATCGCGCGGGAGGGCCAAGCGGGGAGCTGTTTTTT. Protein: CASSHRAGGPSGELFF.

This clone appeared a few times. The V gene is TRBV6-5, the J gene TRBJ2-1, with D possibly matching TRBD1 (6 bases). The germline CDR1 and CDR2 sequences are MNHEY and SVGAGI. This CDR3 is 13 amino acids long. V dropped 6 bases and J dropped 9 bases, with 15 bases sitting between them. The CDR3 spells CASSTREGGEQFF. The CDR3, as DNA: TGTGCCAGCAGCACGAGAGAAGGGGGTGAGCAGTTCTTC.

This clone was observed a few times. Sequence at one end of the junction differs from germline and may be a read error. The chain carries TRBV7-2 and TRBJ2-1, with D unclear. CDR3 size: 10 residues. Per germline, CDR1 SGHTA and CDR2 FQGNSA. This CDR3 reads CASSYHEQFF. The CDR3 coding sequence is TGTGCCAGCAGCTACCATGAGCAGTTCTTC. Full variable domain (remainder filled in from reference TRBV7-2 and TRBJ2-1): GAGVSQSPSNKVTEKGKDVELRCDPISGHTALYWYRQSLGQGLEFLIYFQGNSAPDKSGLPSDRFSAERTGGSVSTLTIQRTQQEDSAVYLCASSYHEQFFGPGTRLTVL.

The CDR3 reads CASSQGSGVGGYTF. For the CDR3, the DNA is TGCGCCAGCAGCCAAGGGTCCGGGGTCGGTGGCTACACCTTC. The gene calls are TRBV4-3 and TRBJ1-2; D gene ambiguous. CDR1 and CDR2 from the germline V gene are LGHNA and YSLEER. The CDR3 contains 14 residues. V dropped 1 base and J dropped 7 bases, with 13 bases sitting between them.

This chain uses TRBV28 with TRBJ2-3; TRBD2 might be the D (5 bases). CDR1 and CDR2 (germline): MDHEN, SYDVKM. The CDR3 runs to 14 residues. Between the trimmed V and J ends, which lost 5 bases and 7 bases, there was a span of 16 bases. The CDR3 DNA is TGTGCCAGCAGTCCCGTAGTAGCGCTGAATACGCAGTATTTT. Protein product: CASSPVVALNTQYF.

The chain combines TRBV19 with TRBJ1-2; 7 nucleotides match TRBD1. Trimming cost V 7 bases and J 7 bases; bases outside gene matches: 6. The CDR3 sequence is 12 residues long. Germline assignment: CDR1 LNHDA and CDR2 SQIVND (reference sequence). This CDR3 is CASTYPGGGYTF. In nucleotides, the CDR3 is TGTGCCAGTACCTACCCAGGGGGTGGCTACACCTTC.